This T cell receptor (beta chain) was obtained from a study of cytomegalovirus exposure and HLA in healthy donors. General study results and limits: In a later analysis, donors in an Asian-associated ancestry cluster reportedly had fewer N-insertions in productive TCRs than the cohort mean.

Those who donated were healthy bone marrow donors. To note about this clone: The antigen remains undetermined.

With 60 Vbeta and 13 Jbeta primers, the PCR was carried out. In the source study's methods: Later, tens of millions of unique TCR beta chains were counted in an analysis, and about 12 million of them were shared. Assay: immunoSEQ multiplex PCR; the TCRdb copy retains only in-frame clones and omits some. V and J calls plus clone size are reproduced from that table; the DNA served to infer D and trimming. Found here are approximately 150,000 clones, about four fifths of them singletons; the top ten hold approximately 4%. The CDR3 is made up of 14 amino acids. Germline assignment: CDR1 SGHNT and CDR2 YYREEE (reference sequence). Trimming left V 7 bases short and J 2 bases short, with 15 bases between.

The chain is built from TRBV5-4 and TRBJ1-2; D possibly corresponds to TRBD1 (6 bases). The origin of this receptor is a man aged 50-60 years in good health and CMV-seropositive. The sequencing input was PBMCs. CDR3 in amino acids: CASRRDTQNYGYTF. CDR3 sequence (DNA): TGTGCCAGCCGTCGGGACACCCAGAACTATGGCTACACCTTC.